These 5 T cell receptor beta chains were sequenced from one sample in a study of blood T cell repertoires in COVID-19. The table came from immunoSEQ multiplex PCR; TCRdb's copy has only in-frame clones and leaves some out. This sample has roughly 100,000 clones, with approximately 90% found just once. The sequenced sample consisted of peripheral blood. These receptor sequences come from a man aged 50 to 59 with acute or convalescent COVID-19.

CDR3 sequence (DNA): TGCGCCAGCAGCCAAGGACAGGGAAGGGATGAAGCTTTCTTT. Translating gives CASSQGQGRDEAFF. The chain has TRBV4-1 and TRBJ1-1, with TRBD1 identical over 7 bases. The CDR3 is made up of 14 amino acids. Germline V gene lookup returns CDR1 MGHRA and CDR2 YSYEKL. The V and J ends lost 1 base and 7 bases, in that order; junction bases with no gene match: 6.

This clone was counted a single time. The chain recombines TRBV6-5 with TRBJ1-1; D call uncertain. CDR1 and CDR2 from the germline V gene are MNHEY and SVGAGI. The CDR3 loop spans 13 amino acids. Trimming cost V 10 bases and J 1 base, with 13 bases left between them. DNA for the CDR3: TGTGCCACCCTTGGCGGAAAGAACACTGAAGCTTTCTTT. As protein: CATLGGKNTEAFF.

A single count supports this clone. This chain uses TRBV3-1 (or the pseudogene TRBV3-2) with TRBJ1-4; 7 bases align to TRBD1. There are 15 residues in the CDR3. CDR1 is LGHDT and CDR2 is YNNKEL in the germline V gene (reference sequence). V lost 7 bases, J lost 0 bases, and 5 bases stayed unmatched. This chain's CDR3 is CASTFTGATNEKLFF. Here the CDR3 DNA reads TGTGCCAGCACCTTTACAGGGGCAACTAATGAAAAACTGTTTTTT.

To note about this clone: The sample carries other DNA sequences with the same CDR3. The CDR3 sequence is CASSLGQGRYGYTF. The CDR3 DNA sequence: TGTGCCAGCAGCTTAGGTCAGGGGCGCTATGGCTACACCTTC. V usage is TRBV7-8 and J usage is TRBJ1-2, with a tentative D call TRBD1 (6 bases). The CDR3 totals 14 residues. From germline, CDR1 is SGHVS and CDR2 FQNEAQ. Trimming removed 1 base at V and 4 bases at J, with 10 bases between.

The rearrangement links TRBV3-1 (or the pseudogene TRBV3-2) to TRBJ1-4, with 7 bases aligning to TRBD1. Germline CDR1 reads LGHDT; CDR2 reads YNNKEL (reference sequence). Unmatched junction bases numbered 6, after V lost 4 bases and J lost 7 bases. There are 14 residues in the CDR3. The CDR3 DNA sequence: TGTGCCAGCAGCCCGTACAGGGGTAGTGAAAAACTGTTTTTT. As protein: CASSPYRGSEKLFF.